This T cell receptor beta chain came from a study of control samples from healthy donors and cancer patients. Sequencing was performed with immunoSEQ multiplex PCR; in TCRdb, only in-frame clones are kept and a portion is missing. The repertoire holds tens of thousands of clones, with approximately 84% as singletons. The specimen sequenced was blood. The source of this sequence is a woman between 45 and 60 years old in good health.

DNA for the CDR3: TGTGCCAGCAGTGTTTGGTCTGACTACGAGCAGTACTTC. This gives the protein CASSVWSDYEQYF. This chain uses TRBV2 with TRBJ2-7, with D uncertain. CDR3 length: 13 amino acids. From germline, CDR1 is SNHLY and CDR2 FYNNEI. The germline V and J ends were trimmed by 4 bases and 3 bases, with 10 bases remaining between them.